These 21 T cell receptor beta chains were sequenced from one sample in a study of cytotoxic CD8 clonotypes in ibrutinib-treated CLL. Clones were read by immunoSEQ multiplex PCR, and TCRdb kept only the in-frame ones, dropping some. The sample lists approximately 74,000 clones; about 84% were seen once. This specimen was PBMCs, taken at disease progression, from a patient treated with ibrutinib. The origin of the receptors is a human donor with chronic lymphocytic leukemia.

V usage is TRBV28 and J usage is TRBJ2-2; 11 bases are a match to TRBD2. Germline CDR1 MDHEN, CDR2 SYDVKM. Trimming took 5 bases from V and 4 from J; bases not matched to a gene: 3. The CDR3 length is 15 residues. CDR3 residues: CASSHLAGGTGELFF. The CDR3 nucleotides are TGTGCCAGCAGTCACCTAGCGGGGGGCACCGGGGAGCTGTTTTTT.

The chain recombines TRBV18 with TRBJ1-1; TRBD1 aligns across 9 bases. This CDR3 has 17 residues. CDR1 KGHSH and CDR2 LQKENI come from the germline V gene. V trimming: 3 bases; J trimming: 1 base; junction bases outside the gene matches: 9. The CDR3 is CASSPGQGWLGNTEAFF. The CDR3 DNA follows: TGTGCCAGCTCACCGGGACAGGGCTGGTTAGGGAACACTGAAGCTTTCTTT.

The chain links TRBV6-4 to TRBJ2-5, with D possibly being TRBD2 (6 bases). CDR3 length: 15 residues. The germline V gene encodes CDR1 MRHNA and CDR2 SNTAGT. The germline V and J ends were trimmed by 0 bases and 5 bases, with 13 bases remaining between them. In DNA form, the CDR3 reads TGTGCCAGCAGTGACTCGGCCGGGGCGGGGGAGACCCAGTACTTC. Translation: CASSDSAGAGETQYF.

This clone has at least ten counts. The genes are TRBV6-5 and TRBJ1-3; D gene ambiguous. The CDR3 runs 15 residues. Trimming cost V 0 bases and J 7 bases, with 13 bases left between them. Germline V lookup: CDR1 MNHEY, CDR2 SVGAGI. CDR3 protein: CASSYSMEGGNTIYF. CDR3 DNA: TGTGCCAGCAGTTACTCGATGGAGGGTGGGAACACCATATATTTT.

V usage is TRBV7-3 and J usage is TRBJ2-7, with a tentative D call TRBD2 (6 bases). Germline loops: CDR1 SGHTA, CDR2 FQGTGA. This CDR3 comprises 13 residues. The V end was cut by 6 bases, the J end by 4 bases, with 13 bases between. The CDR3 sequence: CASSSGTHYEQYF. The DNA for the CDR3 is TGTGCCAGCAGTTCCGGGACTCATTACGAGCAGTACTTC.

The V gene is TRBV5-4, the J gene TRBJ1-2, with a tentative D call TRBD1 (6 bases). Per the germline V gene, CDR1 is SGHNT and CDR2 is YYREEE (reference sequence). This CDR3 contains 16 residues. The V end was cut by 4 bases, the J end by 4 bases, with 20 bases between. The CDR3, as DNA: TGTGCCAGCAGCGGACCCCCCACAGGGTCGCGCTATGGCTACACCTTC. This codes for CASSGPPTGSRYGYTF.

The chain carries TRBV6-5 and TRBJ1-2; 7 positions agree with TRBD1. Germline CDR1 reads MNHEY; CDR2 reads SVGAGI. The CDR3 contains 16 residues. The junction had 11 bases not matched to a gene; V was cut back by 4 bases and J by 3 bases. The CDR3 loop reads CASSSRQGGTDYGYTF. The CDR3 DNA is TGTGCCAGCAGTTCACGACAGGGCGGAACGGACTATGGCTACACCTTC.

The chain combines TRBV2 with TRBJ1-5; D remains unclear. The CDR3 is 12 residues long. Germline assignment: CDR1 SNHLY and CDR2 FYNNEI. Trimming left V 1 base short and J 6 bases short, with 4 bases between. The CDR3 region has the DNA TGTGCCAGCAGTGAAGGGATTCAGCCCCAGCATTTT. Protein: CASSEGIQPQHF.

The chain uses TRBV6-1 and TRBJ1-6; possibly TRBD1 for D (5 bases). Trimming shortened V by 0 bases and J by 13 bases, and 25 bases separated the two germline ends. The CDR3 extends over 18 amino acids. Germline lookup yields CDR1 MNHNS and CDR2 SASEGT. The CDR3 protein is CASSEAPIGDLPGSPLHF. The CDR3 DNA reads as TGTGCCAGCAGTGAAGCGCCAATTGGGGATCTCCCAGGGTCTCCCCTCCACTTT.

The chain uses TRBV5-4 and TRBJ2-7, with TRBD2 matching over 14 bases. In germline, CDR1 is SGHNT, CDR2 YYREEE (reference sequence). J gave up 0 bases and V 2 bases, and 4 bases lay outside the gene matches. The CDR3 loop spans 17 amino acids. CDR3 sequence (DNA): TGTGCCAGCAGCTTCAGACTAGCGGGGGGGAGCTCCTACGAGCAGTACTTC. Translated, it gives CASSFRLAGGSSYEQYF.

For the CDR3, the DNA is TGTGCCAGCAGTTTTAGTCGAGGGGGCAGATCACCCCTCCACTTT. This encodes CASSFSRGGRSPLHF. This chain joins TRBV27 and TRBJ1-6; TRBD1 agrees at 7 bases. The length of the CDR3 is 15 residues. The germline gives CDR1 MNHEY, CDR2 SMNVEV (reference sequence). Germline trimming cut 3 bases from V and 10 bases from J; bases unmatched to any gene: 9.

This chain links TRBV5-1 with TRBJ2-2, with D perhaps TRBD1 or TRBD2 (6 bases each). Germline-derived CDR1 and CDR2 are SGHRS and YFSETQ. This CDR3 is 17 amino acids long. The V gene lost 0 bases and the J gene lost 0 bases, with 12 bases spanning the gap. Here the CDR3 reads CASSLAMGGSNTGELFF. In DNA, the CDR3 is TGCGCCAGCAGCTTGGCAATGGGGGGCTCGAACACCGGGGAGCTGTTTTTT.

The V gene is TRBV30, the J gene TRBJ2-2; D remains ambiguous. V dropped 1 base and J dropped 1 base, with 7 bases sitting between them. This CDR3 has 14 amino acids. CDR1 and CDR2 from the germline V gene are GTSNPN and SVGIG (reference sequence). As DNA, the CDR3 is TGTGCCTGGAGTGGGGTCCGGAACACCGGGGAGCTGTTTTTT. This encodes CAWSGVRNTGELFF.

The chain joins TRBV7-8 to TRBJ1-3, with 7 bases that match TRBD1. Germline values: CDR1 SGHVS, CDR2 FQNEAQ. Germline trimming cut 4 bases from V and 0 bases from J; bases unmatched to any gene: 6. The CDR3 covers 16 residues. The CDR3 reads CASSSSRGGSGNTIYF. CDR3 bases: TGTGCCAGCAGCTCCTCCAGGGGGGGCTCTGGAAACACCATATATTTT.

This chain joins TRBV10-1 and TRBJ2-1; TRBD1 matches 9 bases. The CDR3 is made up of 15 amino acids. The germline CDR1 and CDR2 sequences are WNHNN and SYGVQD (reference sequence). The V gene end was trimmed by 4 bases and the J gene end by 6 bases; junction bases not matched to a gene: 7. Here the CDR3 reads CASSGLGQGSNEQFF. CDR3 sequence (DNA): TGCGCCAGCAGTGGGTTGGGACAGGGTTCCAATGAGCAGTTCTTC.

There are a few counts of this clone. The rearrangement joins TRBV18 to TRBJ2-7, with D tentatively TRBD1 or TRBD2 (5 bases each). This CDR3 comprises 16 residues. CDR1 and CDR2 (germline): KGHSH, LQKENI. Trimming removed 6 bases at V and 2 bases at J, with 20 bases between. The CDR3 region is CASSPQRAWGTYEQYF. DNA of the CDR3: TGTGCCAGCTCTCCCCAAAGGGCTTGGGGGACCTACGAGCAGTACTTC.

CDR3 nucleotide sequence: TGCAGCGTTCTCCAGGGAGGGGGTTATGGCTACACCTTC. This gives the protein CSVLQGGGYGYTF. The chain has TRBV29-1 and TRBJ1-2, with a tentative D call TRBD1 (6 bases). Per germline, CDR1 SQVTM and CDR2 ANQGSEA. The CDR3 is 13 amino acids. V was trimmed by 5 bases and J by 5 bases, leaving 15 bases between them.

This rearrangement joins TRBV10-3 to TRBJ1-2; 7 bases agree with TRBD1. Trimming at V came to 8 bases and at J to 4 bases, leaving 7 bases not matched to a gene. The germline CDR1 and CDR2 sequences are ENHRY and SYGVKD. This CDR3 contains 13 residues. This CDR3 reads CAIGRGTVYGYTF. CDR3 sequence (DNA): TGTGCCATCGGCAGAGGGACAGTCTATGGCTACACCTTC.

This clone was counted a few times. The J gene is TRBJ1-5, the V gene TRBV19; D unclear. Trimming removed 5 bases from V and 7 bases from J, with 12 bases in between. CDR1 is LNHDA and CDR2 is SQIVND in the germline V gene (reference sequence). The CDR3 loop spans 13 amino acids. The CDR3 DNA sequence: TGTGCCAGTAGTGAAACACCCACCCAGCCCCAGCATTTT. It yields the protein CASSETPTQPQHF.

The chain recombines TRBV21-1 with TRBJ2-7; the table's D call TRBD2 went unverified against the DNA. TRBV21-1 constitutes a pseudogene. The CDR3 contains 16 residues. As DNA, the CDR3 is TGTGCCAGCCTCGTTGGGGCTAGCGGGAGAATCTACGAGCAGTACTTC. Protein: CASLVGASGRIYEQYF.

V usage is TRBV28 and J usage is TRBJ2-7; TRBD1 aligns across 9 bases. V dropped 4 bases and J dropped 2; count of bases not matched to a gene: 6. The CDR3 is 15 amino acids. The germline gives CDR1 MDHEN, CDR2 SYDVKM. Here the CDR3 DNA reads TGTGCCAGCAGTTCGGGACAGGGAAATACCTACGAGCAGTACTTC. As protein: CASSSGQGNTYEQYF. The full variable domain, completed using reference TRBV28 and TRBJ2-7, is DVKVTQSSRYLVKRTGEKVFLECVQDMDHENMFWYRQDPGLGLRLIYFSYDVKMKEKGDIPEGYSVSREKKERFSLILESASTNQTSMYLCASSSGQGNTYEQYFGPGTRLTVT.